The sequence of this T cell receptor (beta chain) was determined in a study of Graves' ophthalmopathy and Graves' hyperthyroidism. Of note for this clonotype: As yet, its antigen is unknown.

V lost 3 bases, J lost 5 bases, and 13 bases lay in between. The CDR3 has 14 amino acids. From RNA, the CDR3 regions of TCR beta chains were amplified and sequenced. HTBI primers were used in a first-round RT-PCR, which preceded a second-round multiplex PCR. TCRdb re-analysed the multiplex PCR reads in MiXCR, keeping a single row per CDR3 protein. The data show 400,000 to 450,000 distinct CDR3 sequences, about 21% seen once. Study observations and caveats: A 13-signature model separated ophthalmopathy from stable hyperthyroidism, approximately 87% sensitivity, just over 80% specificity. The authors also found most expanded thyroid clonotypes above 0.001 frequency in blood.

Stable hyperthyroidism was defined by absence of ophthalmopathy within 18 months of follow-up. The source of this sequence is a woman between 18 and 30 years old with stable Graves' hyperthyroidism. The sample consisted of peripheral blood. The chain links TRBV12-3 or TRBV12-4 to TRBJ2-5; D could derive from TRBD1 or TRBD2 (6 bases each). The CDR3 DNA sequence: TGTGCCAGCAGTTTGGGCAGGAGGGGGGAGACCCAGTACTTC. It is translated as CASSLGRRGETQYF.